Shown below are 2 T cell receptor beta chains from a single sample sequenced in a study of blood T cell repertoires in COVID-19. Sequencing was performed with immunoSEQ multiplex PCR; in TCRdb, only in-frame clones are kept and a portion is missing. The sample has about 48,000 clones, approximately 83% seen once. Material: peripheral blood. The receptor source for this set is a woman over 75 with acute or convalescent COVID-19.

V and J are TRBV7-2 and TRBJ1-2, with 7 positions matching TRBD1. From germline, CDR1 is SGHTA and CDR2 FQGNSA. The V segment lost 1 base and the J segment 6 bases; nucleotides outside the gene matches: 2. The CDR3 runs 13 residues. In nucleotides, the CDR3 is TGTGCCAGCAGCTTAGTCAGGGGGGATGGCTACACCTTC. Translation: CASSLVRGDGYTF.

The chain has TRBV7-2 and TRBJ1-3; D unresolved. V lost 1 base to trimming and J lost 2 bases, with 9 bases between them. CDR3 length: 15 amino acids. Per germline, CDR1 SGHTA and CDR2 FQGNSA. For the CDR3, the DNA is TGTGCCAGCAGCTTAGGGTCAGGAACTGGAAACACCATATATTTT. Protein product: CASSLGSGTGNTIYF.